Following are 8 T cell receptor beta chains from one sample sequenced in a study of blood T cell repertoires in COVID-19. Method: immunoSEQ multiplex PCR; TCRdb's copy keeps in-frame clones and lacks some. Counted here are fewer than 250,000 clones, about nine tenths occurring once; the ten biggest clones make up about 0.8%. Sequenced input: peripheral blood. The source is a man aged 25 to 40 with COVID-19, enrolled during active disease.

This chain connects TRBV19 to TRBJ1-5; 8 bases match TRBD1. This CDR3 is 16 amino acids long. Germline loops: CDR1 LNHDA, CDR2 SQIVND (reference sequence). The V and J ends lost 3 bases and 2 bases, in that order; junction bases with no gene match: 6. For the CDR3, the DNA is TGTGCCAGTAGTATGATAGGGGGACAGGGCAATCAGCCCCAGCATTTT. Translation: CASSMIGGQGNQPQHF.

V usage is TRBV3-1 (or the pseudogene TRBV3-2) and J usage is TRBJ1-1; D gene ambiguous. Deletions cut 5 bases from V and 0 bases from J, with 7 bases between. This CDR3 region has 13 residues. In germline, CDR1 is LGHDT, CDR2 YNNKEL (reference sequence). The CDR3 DNA reads as TGTGCCAGCAGCTATGCAGTGAACACTGAAGCTTTCTTT. As protein: CASSYAVNTEAFF.

The gene calls are TRBV11-3 and TRBJ2-5; D not resolved. Germline-derived CDR1 and CDR2 are SGHNT and YENEEA. V dropped 1 base and J dropped 5 bases, with 8 bases sitting between them. There are 13 residues in the CDR3. CDR3 DNA sequence: TGTGCCAGCAGCTTAGGACCGCGGGAGACCCAGTACTTC. Translating it yields CASSLGPRETQYF.

The gene calls are TRBV15 and TRBJ1-2; D is unresolved. The CDR3 sequence is 14 residues long. Germline V gene sequence: CDR1 LNHNV, CDR2 YYDKDF (reference sequence). The V and J ends lost 0 bases and 5 bases respectively, with 10 bases between them. The CDR3 sequence is CATSREGGPYGYTF. The CDR3 region has the DNA TGTGCCACCAGCAGAGAGGGAGGGCCTTATGGCTACACCTTC.

The rearrangement joins TRBV5-4 to TRBJ2-3; 12 bases fit TRBD1. V lost 3 bases to trimming and J lost 5 bases; unmatched junction nucleotides: 13. Germline V gene lookup returns CDR1 SGHNT and CDR2 YYREEE (reference sequence). The CDR3 sequence is 18 residues long. CDR3 coding DNA: TGTGCCAGCAGCTCCTTGGATGGGACAGGGGGCTCTGGAGATACGCAGTATTTT. This translates into CASSSLDGTGGSGDTQYF.

This chain joins TRBV5-4 and TRBJ1-4, with TRBD1 matching over 8 bases. The CDR3 extends over 14 amino acids. Germline V gene sequence: CDR1 SGHNT, CDR2 YYREEE (reference sequence). Trimming removed 3 bases from V and 8 bases from J; junction bases left unmatched: 6. CDR3 in amino acids: CASSSDRDREKLFF. In DNA form, the CDR3 reads TGTGCCAGCAGCTCGGACAGGGACCGGGAAAAACTGTTTTTT. The full variable domain, in which reference TRBV5-4 and TRBJ1-4 provide the parts outside the CDR3, is ETGVTQSPTHLIKTRGQQVTLRCSSQSGHNTVSWYQQALGQGPQFIFQYYREEENGRGNFPPRFSGLQFPNYSSELNVNALELDDSALYLCASSSDRDREKLFFGSGTQLSVL.

This clone was recorded a few times. The chain couples TRBV9 to TRBJ1-3; 7 nucleotides align to TRBD1. Germline CDR1 SGDLS, CDR2 YYNGEE. The V segment lost 3 bases and the J segment 5 bases; nucleotides outside the gene matches: 8. CDR3 length: 15 residues. The CDR3 DNA reads as TGTGCCAGCAGCGCAGGGACAGCCCTGCGAAACACCATATATTTT. Translating it yields CASSAGTALRNTIYF.

The chain couples TRBV5-1 to TRBJ2-2, with TRBD1 as a possible D gene (6 bases). The CDR3 loop spans 14 amino acids. Germline V gene sequence: CDR1 SGHRS, CDR2 YFSETQ. The V end was cut by 1 base, the J end by 6 bases, with 10 bases between. The CDR3 DNA is TGCGCCAGCAGCTTGTCTGGGGGCGCCGGGGAGCTGTTTTTT. Amino acid sequence: CASSLSGGAGELFF.